This T cell receptor (beta chain) is from a study of cytomegalovirus exposure and HLA in healthy donors. The germline CDR1 and CDR2 sequences are SGHNT and YYREEE (reference sequence). Losses at the gene ends were 3 bases for V and 6 bases for J; bases not matched to a gene: 7. The CDR3 sequence is 14 residues long. The PCR used 60 Vbeta and 13 Jbeta primers. Sequenced by immunoSEQ multiplex PCR; TCRdb stores in-frame clones only, minus some. This table holds some 140,000 clones, about 79% found once. The chain couples TRBV5-4 to TRBJ2-3, with 7 bases identical to TRBD2. The TCR was taken from a female donor in good health and CMV-seropositive. The source material was PBMCs. The DNA for the CDR3 is TGTGCCAGCAGCTCCCGGTTTAGCGGGGATACGCAGTATTTT. The encoded protein is CASSSRFSGDTQYF. Filled out from reference TRBV5-4 and TRBJ2-3, the complete variable domain reads ETGVTQSPTHLIKTRGQQVTLRCSSQSGHNTVSWYQQALGQGPQFIFQYYREEENGRGNFPPRFSGLQFPNYSSELNVNALELDDSALYLCASSSRFSGDTQYFGPGTRLTVL.